A selection of T cell receptor beta chains follows, all from one sample in a study of cytomegalovirus exposure and HLA in healthy donors. Clones were sequenced by immunoSEQ multiplex PCR, and TCRdb holds only the in-frame ones, with some missing. Here the sample spans some 170,000 clones, about 90% being singletons. The sample comprised PBMCs. These receptors all stem from a woman in her twenties or thirties in good health and CMV-seronegative. The CDR3 runs from the conserved cysteine through the conserved F or W. A D gene is named only where the DNA matches it firmly. The size entry is marked missing in some rows and otherwise reads once, few, many or a size class.

abundance,j_gene,d_gene,v_gene,CDR3nt,CDR3aa
few,TRBJ1-1,-,TRBV30,TGTGCCTGGAGTGCCGACGCAGGGGCTGAAGCTTTCTTT,CAWSADAGAEAFF
-,TRBJ1-2,-,TRBV19,TGTGCCAGTAGTCCCAGATTTGGCTATGGCTACACCTTC,CASSPRFGYGYTF
-,TRBJ1-2,-,TRBV11-2,TGTGCCAGCAGCACTCAGCCAGCAGCTAACTATGGCTACACCTTC,CASSTQPAANYGYTF
-,TRBJ1-3,TRBD1,TRBV5-1,TGCGCCAGCAGCTTGGCGACGGGACAGGGAACCAGAAACACCATATATTTT,CASSLATGQGTRNTIYF
once,TRBJ2-7,TRBD1,TRBV30,TGTGCCTGGGACAGGGGTGAAGACGAGCAGTACTTC,CAWDRGEDEQYF
-,TRBJ2-5,TRBD2,TRBV7-2,TGTGCCAGCAGCCCCGGGGGACTAGCGGGAGTGGGGACCCAGTACTTC,CASSPGGLAGVGTQYF
once,TRBJ2-2,-,TRBV7-8,TGTGCCAGCAGCTTAGCGGCTGCTCTCACCGGGGAGCTGTTTTTT,CASSLAAALTGELFF
-,TRBJ1-2,-,TRBV25-1,TGTGCCAGCAGTGTAACCCTCTGGGGAGGCTACACCTTC,CASSVTLWGGYTF
few,TRBJ1-5,TRBD1,TRBV28,TGTGCCAGCAGAACAGGGGCTAGGGCTCAGCCCCAGCATTTT,CASRTGARAQPQHF
-,TRBJ1-3,-,TRBV4-1,TGCGCCAGCAGCCCCTACGGTAGCGGCTCTGGAAACACCATATATTTT,CASSPYGSGSGNTIYF
-,TRBJ1-5,-,TRBV19,TGTGCCAGTAGTTTGACAGGGCCCCAGCATTTT,CASSLTGPQHF
-,TRBJ2-7,-,TRBV6-5,TGTGCCAGCAGTTACTCCCACGGGACAAACCTCTACGAGCAGTACTTC,CASSYSHGTNLYEQYF
many,TRBJ1-1,-,TRBV20-1,TGCAGTGCAGGACAGACTGAAGCTTTCTTT,CSAGQTEAFF
-,TRBJ2-7,-,TRBV4-2,TGTGCCAGCAGCCAAGGGAGGGGGCTGGGATACGAGCAGTACTTC,CASSQGRGLGYEQYF
-,TRBJ1-2,-,TRBV19,TGTGCCAGTAGTACTAACCAGGGTTTACAGGGCTACACCTTC,CASSTNQGLQGYTF
-,TRBJ2-7,TRBD2,TRBV18,TGTGCCAGCTCGGTTGGAGCGGGAGGGACCTACGAGCAGTACTTC,CASSVGAGGTYEQYF
-,TRBJ1-1,TRBD1,TRBV7-8,TGTGCCAGCAGCCCGACAGGGATGTTGGACACTGAAGCTTTCTTT,CASSPTGMLDTEAFF